The 3 T cell receptor beta chains presented below share a single source sample, sequenced in a study of cytomegalovirus exposure and HLA in healthy donors (dated by TCRdb to about 2017). The library was prepared using the immunoSEQ multiplex PCR assay. The multiplex PCR relied on a mix of 60 forward primers for TCR Vbeta segments and 13 reverse primers for TCR Jbeta segments. The source is immuneACCESS, and TCRdb retained only in-frame sequences with V and J called. Part of the clones is not carried over; for the studies checked, unresolved V genes explain less than half of this, and the remainder is unexplained. The sample profile shows approximately 210,000 clones; 79% of them were found once. The ten largest clones add up to more than 1.5% of the sample. Material: PBMCs. These receptors were collected from a girl under 18 in good health and CMV-seropositive.

The chain has TRBV5-1 and TRBJ1-6, with D perhaps matching TRBD1 (5 bases). The CDR3 length is 16 residues. Germline-derived CDR1 and CDR2 are SGHRS and YFSETQ. Trimming cost V 4 bases and J 2 bases, with 13 bases left between them. CDR3 amino acids: CASSGDSYPYNSPLHF. The CDR3 DNA follows: TGCGCCAGCAGCGGTGACAGCTACCCCTATAATTCACCCCTCCACTTT.

The chain couples TRBV9 to TRBJ2-7; 12 bases map to TRBD2. The CDR3 runs to 16 residues. The J segment lost 2 bases and the V segment lost 1 base, leaving 4 bases of the junction unmatched. Germline CDR1 is SGDLS and CDR2 is YYNGEE. The CDR3 is CASSVSSSGGAYEQYF. The CDR3, as DNA: TGTGCCAGCAGCGTATCCTCTAGCGGGGGGGCCTACGAGCAGTACTTC.

The table lists this clone with a few counts. The chain carries TRBV18 and TRBJ2-1, with 10 bases fitting TRBD1. The J segment lost 5 bases and the V segment lost 3 bases, leaving 4 bases of the junction unmatched. In germline, CDR1 is KGHSH, CDR2 LQKENI. The CDR3 runs to 15 residues. CDR3: CASSPGQGVHNEQFF. The CDR3 bases are TGTGCCAGCTCACCCGGACAGGGGGTCCACAATGAGCAGTTCTTC.